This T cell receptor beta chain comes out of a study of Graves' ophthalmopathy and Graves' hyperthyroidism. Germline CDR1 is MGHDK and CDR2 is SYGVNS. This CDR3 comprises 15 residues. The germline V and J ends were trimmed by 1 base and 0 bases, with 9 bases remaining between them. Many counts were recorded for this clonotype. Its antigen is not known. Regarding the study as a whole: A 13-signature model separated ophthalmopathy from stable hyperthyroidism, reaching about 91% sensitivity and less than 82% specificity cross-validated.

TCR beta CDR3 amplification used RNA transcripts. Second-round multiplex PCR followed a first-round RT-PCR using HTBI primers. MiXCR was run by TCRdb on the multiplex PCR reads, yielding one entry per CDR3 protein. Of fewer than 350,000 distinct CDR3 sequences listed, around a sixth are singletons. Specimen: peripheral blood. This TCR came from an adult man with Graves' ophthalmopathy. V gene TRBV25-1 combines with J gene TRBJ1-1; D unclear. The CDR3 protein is CASSESRPMNTEAFF. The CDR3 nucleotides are TGTGCCAGCAGTGAATCTAGACCTATGAACACTGAAGCTTTCTTT.